This is a list of T cell receptor beta chains from one sample in a study of CD8 T cells in Susac syndrome. TCRdb re-called the immunoSEQ multiplex PCR reads with MiXCR, one entry per CDR3 protein. The repertoire holds about 160,000 distinct CDR3 sequences, with roughly 95% as singletons. The sequencing sample was made of CD4+ T cells from PBMCs. Every receptor here comes from a human donor with Susac syndrome. Both conserved end residues are part of each CDR3. The D gene is left open where the match is weak. A clone size is listed for some rows: how often the clone was seen (once, few, many), or a class if it is expanded.

clone size	J gene	V gene	D gene	CDR3 DNA	CDR3 protein
-	TRBJ1-1	TRBV7-2	-	TGTGCCAGCACCCGAGATATGAGGAACACTGAAGCTTTCTTT	CASTRDMRNTEAFF
-	TRBJ2-7	TRBV7-9	-	TGTGCCAGCAGCTTCAGAGCGCACGAGCAGTACTTC	CASSFRAHEQYF
-	TRBJ2-7	TRBV3-1	-	TGTGCCAGCAGCCTGAACAGGGTCCACGAGCAGTACTTC	CASSLNRVHEQYF
-	TRBJ2-3	TRBV20-1	TRBD2	TGCAGTGCTGAACCTACCGGGACTAGCACGCAGTATTTT	CSAEPTGTSTQYF
-	TRBJ2-5	TRBV7-2	-	TGTGCCAGCAGACCCTCGGAGTACTTC	CASRPSEYF
-	TRBJ2-1	TRBV24-1	-	TGTGCCACCAGTGATTTGGCGGAGCAGTTCTTC	CATSDLAEQFF
-	TRBJ2-5	TRBV5-6	-	TGTGCCAGCAGCTTGGTGGCAACGGCGGCCCAGTACTTC	CASSLVATAAQYF
-	TRBJ2-7	TRBV6-2/TRBV6-3	-	TGTGCCAGCAGTTACTCTGGGCTAGATTACGAGCAGTACTTC	CASSYSGLDYEQYF
-	TRBJ2-7	TRBV20-1	TRBD2	TGCAGTGCTAGGTCCTCTAGCGGGAGGGGCTCGGATGAGCAGTACTTC	CSARSSSGRGSDEQYF
once	TRBJ2-7	TRBV20-1	-	TGCAGTGCTCCGGGGGGCTCCCTAATCTACGAGCAGTACTTC	CSAPGGSLIYEQYF
-	TRBJ1-4	TRBV30	-	TGTGCCTGGAGTGTAAGGGCAACATTGGCTAATGAAAAACTGTTTTTT	CAWSVRATLANEKLFF
-	TRBJ1-1	TRBV6-2/TRBV6-3	-	TGTGCCAGCAGTGTCATCGGACGGGAAGAAGCTTTCTTT	CASSVIGREEAFF
-	TRBJ1-1	TRBV29-1	TRBD1	TGCAGCGTAGGGGACAGGGGTTTCACAAAAGCTTTCTTT	CSVGDRGFTKAFF
-	TRBJ2-7	TRBV15	-	TGTGCCACCAGCAGAGATCTCGCGGGGAACGGGGAGCAGTACTTC	CATSRDLAGNGEQYF